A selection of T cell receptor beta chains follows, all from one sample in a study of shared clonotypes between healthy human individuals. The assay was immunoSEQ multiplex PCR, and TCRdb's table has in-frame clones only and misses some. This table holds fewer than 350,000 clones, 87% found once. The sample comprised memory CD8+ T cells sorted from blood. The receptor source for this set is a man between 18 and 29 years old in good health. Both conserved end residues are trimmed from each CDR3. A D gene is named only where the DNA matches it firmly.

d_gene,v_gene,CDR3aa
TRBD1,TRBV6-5,ASTPGQVSTDTQY
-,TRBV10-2,ASSSRGLYLWNTEAF
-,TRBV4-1,ASSQVRASPDT
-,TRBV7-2,ASSLEVNTEAF
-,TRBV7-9,ASSSPSGQYQETQY
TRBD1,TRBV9,ASSAGTGGNTIY
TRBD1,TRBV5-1,ASSNGTGGQETQY
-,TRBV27,ASSLARYNEQF
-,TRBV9,ASSVADHQPQH
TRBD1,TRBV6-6,ASSPDRFYEQY
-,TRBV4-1,ASSQDRGGPAKNIQY
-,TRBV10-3,ALKGGEGSPLH
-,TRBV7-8,ASSLEGWETQY
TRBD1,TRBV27,ASSAGQGYSPLH
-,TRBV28,ASYLNTEAF
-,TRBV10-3,AISVTGRADTQY
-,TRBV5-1,ASSLWIYSGSQY
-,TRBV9,ASSVGPDSYEQY
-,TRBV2,ARRQGLGYNEQF
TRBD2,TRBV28,ASSPGLAGGPSKNIQY
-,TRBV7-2,ASSLDAGTGYEQY
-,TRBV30,AWSGTPQLNTEAF
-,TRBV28,ASSDWGANYEQY
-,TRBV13,ASSSDPNISPLH
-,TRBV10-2,ASSEGPLGDTEAF
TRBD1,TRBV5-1,ASSAPGQEAGSPLH
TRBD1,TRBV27,ASSTQGDGQPQH
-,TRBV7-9,ASSLEIGAHEQY
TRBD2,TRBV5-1,ASSRLGGSGAGTYEQY
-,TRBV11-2,ASSLDLGTSYEQY
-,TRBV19,ASSIERGRWSEAF
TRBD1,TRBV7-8,ASSLVIRDSSYEQY
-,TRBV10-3,AISQWRYNEQF
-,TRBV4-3,ASSQEAGYYEQY
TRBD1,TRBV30,AWDTLTGVHEQF
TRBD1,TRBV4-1,ASSYRQTGVGPSEQY
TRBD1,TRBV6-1,ASSQGAHTEAF
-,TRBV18,ASSPWLAGTFTGELF
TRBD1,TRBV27,ASSSMQGALDYGYT
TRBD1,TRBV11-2,ASSHGQGPTGELF
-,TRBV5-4,ASSHLGLGQAGELF
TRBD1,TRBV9,ASSTRTGGLYGYT
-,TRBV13,ASSLGNLQTGPGGYT
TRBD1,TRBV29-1,SVGPRDRGTYNEQF
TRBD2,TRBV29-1,SVELAGGSYEQY
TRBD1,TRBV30,AWSHTGGGELF
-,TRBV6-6,ASMGPSGPTYNEQF
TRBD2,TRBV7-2,ASSSPGTSFGVTQY
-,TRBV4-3,ASSLAPGQTYEQY
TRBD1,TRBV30,AWNPTGIGEQY
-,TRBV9,ASSVATSNEQF
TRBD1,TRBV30,AWSYRDRRTEAF
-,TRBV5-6,ASSFGNTEAF
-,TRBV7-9,ASSFGGRYEQY